Below, 27 T cell receptor beta chains from the same sample are listed, as sequenced in a study of a mutant IDH1 vaccine in newly diagnosed glioma. Time point meaning: week 47, end of study. The vaccine gave 300 ug of a 20-mer mutant IDH1 peptide subcutaneously per dose. These receptors' targets are unknown. Using immunoSEQ multiplex PCR, the repertoire was profiled, and TCRdb retains in-frame clones only, with some absent. The table shows 30,000 to 40,000 clones, with 85% to 90% occurring only once. This specimen consisted of PBMCs, obtained from a glioma patient whose treatment included an IDH1 peptide vaccine. The receptors were sampled from a woman in her 30s with glioma.

Only a few counts were recorded for this clone. The chain employs TRBV18 and TRBJ1-3; D ambiguous. Germline-derived CDR1 and CDR2 are KGHSH and LQKENI. This CDR3 spans 13 amino acids. Trimming cost V 2 bases and J 2 bases, with 4 bases left between them. CDR3 sequence (DNA): TGTGCCAGCTCACCAACCCCTGGAAACACCATATATTTT. Its translation: CASSPTPGNTIYF.

V usage is TRBV6-1 and J usage is TRBJ2-7, with 9 bases that match TRBD1. Per the germline V gene, CDR1 is MNHNS and CDR2 is SASEGT. The CDR3 extends over 13 amino acids. Trimming cost V 5 bases and J 3 bases; bases outside gene matches: 2. The CDR3 nucleotides are TGTGCCAGCAGTAGGACAGGGGTCTACGAGCAGTACTTC. It encodes CASSRTGVYEQYF.

This chain connects TRBV5-4 to TRBJ2-5, with D possibly matching TRBD1 (6 bases). Germline lookup yields CDR1 SGHNT and CDR2 YYREEE (reference sequence). CDR3 length: 14 amino acids. The V end lost 3 bases, the J end lost 3 bases, and 12 bases lay between the germline ends. The CDR3: CASSSPQGKETQYF. The CDR3 region has the DNA TGTGCCAGCAGCTCCCCCCAGGGGAAAGAGACCCAGTACTTC.

This chain uses TRBV29-1 with TRBJ1-1; 8 bases line up with TRBD1. CDR1 and CDR2 (germline): SQVTM, ANQGSEA. With V trimmed by 6 bases and J by 2 bases, 5 bases remained unmatched. The CDR3 totals 13 residues. The CDR3 is CSVLTGVNTEAFF. In nucleotides, the CDR3 is TGCAGCGTCCTGACAGGGGTCAACACTGAAGCTTTCTTT.

The rearrangement joins TRBV6-5 to TRBJ1-2; D is perhaps TRBD1 (5 bases). From germline, CDR1 is MNHEY and CDR2 SVGAGI. Trimming took off 6 bases at V and 2 bases at J, with 7 bases between the two ends. The CDR3 is 12 amino acids. This CDR3 is CASRDTNYGYTF. CDR3 DNA sequence: TGTGCCAGCAGGGACACAAACTATGGCTACACCTTC.

The chain uses TRBV19 and TRBJ2-5; 8 bases align to TRBD2. Germline V CDR1 and CDR2: LNHDA, SQIVND (reference sequence). The trim removed 6 bases at V and 4 bases at J, leaving 13 bases unmatched. The CDR3 covers 16 residues. The CDR3 reads CASRSGRGGGIETQYF. CDR3 DNA sequence: TGTGCCAGTAGGAGTGGACGGGGGGGAGGTATAGAGACCCAGTACTTC. The full variable domain, its missing parts supplied by reference TRBV19 and TRBJ2-5, is DGGITQSPKYLFRKEGQNVTLSCEQNLNHDAMYWYRQDPGQGLRLIYYSQIVNDFQKGDIAEGYSVSREKKESFPLTVTSAQKNPTAFYLCASRSGRGGGIETQYFGPGTRLLVL.

The CDR3 here is CASSSTAGREPFF. As DNA, the CDR3 is TGTGCCAGCAGTTCGACGGCGGGCAGGGAACCTTTCTTT. The chain employs TRBV2 and TRBJ1-1, with D possibly TRBD1 on 5 matching bases. Trimming stripped 5 bases from V and 12 bases from J, with 19 bases between. The CDR3 spans 13 residues. Germline loops: CDR1 SNHLY, CDR2 FYNNEI.

The CDR3 nucleotides are TGTGCCAGCACCTGGGGGGCCTCCTCCTACGAGCAGTACTTC. Its protein product is CASTWGASSYEQYF. The V gene is TRBV5-6, the J gene TRBJ2-7, with D perhaps matching TRBD1 or TRBD2 (6 bases each). The CDR3 spans 14 residues. The ends were cut back, 6 bases at V and 0 bases at J, with 13 bases in the middle. From germline, CDR1 is SGHDT and CDR2 YYEEEE.

V gene TRBV25-1 combines with J gene TRBJ1-2; tentatively, D is TRBD1 (6 bases). V was shortened by 6 bases and J by 5 bases, with 13 bases between the two germline ends. Germline lookup yields CDR1 MGHDK and CDR2 SYGVNS. CDR3 length: 13 amino acids. In nucleotides, the CDR3 is TGTGCCAGCAGCGCCGCGAGGGGGTATGGCTACACCTTC. It translates to CASSAARGYGYTF.

V is TRBV27 and J is TRBJ2-2; D is ambiguous. This CDR3 has 14 amino acids. Deletions cut 5 bases from V and 0 bases from J, with 7 bases between. CDR1 is MNHEY and CDR2 is SMNVEV in the germline V gene (reference sequence). The chain's CDR3 is CASSINANTGELFF. Here the CDR3 DNA reads TGTGCCAGCAGTATAAACGCGAACACCGGGGAGCTGTTTTTT.

V usage is TRBV27 and J usage is TRBJ2-7, with D possibly TRBD1 on 5 matching bases. V was pared by 3 bases and J by 6 bases, with 18 bases between. This CDR3 comprises 15 residues. The germline V gene encodes CDR1 MNHEY and CDR2 SMNVEV (reference sequence). Here the CDR3 DNA reads TGTGCCAGCAGTTTCTCCGACAGAGGCGGAATCGAGCAGTACTTC. This translates into CASSFSDRGGIEQYF.

This clone was seen only once. J is TRBJ2-2 and V is TRBV4-1; D assignment may be TRBD1 or TRBD2 (6 bases each). This CDR3 region has 14 residues. Germline CDR1 MGHRA, CDR2 YSYEKL. V dropped 8 bases and J dropped 0 bases, with 10 bases sitting between them. The CDR3 reads CASSGGANTGELFF. The CDR3 DNA sequence: TGCGCCAGCTCCGGGGGCGCGAACACCGGGGAGCTGTTTTTT.

By proportion, this clone is medium-sized. V usage is TRBV4-1 and J usage is TRBJ2-7; a possible D gene is TRBD2 (5 bases). CDR3 length: 16 amino acids. With 0 bases removed from V and 5 bases from J, the gap between germline ends came to 17 bases. Looked up from germline, CDR1 is MGHRA and CDR2 is YSYEKL. The CDR3 reads CASSQEEAGRFHEQYF. CDR3 nucleotides: TGCGCCAGCAGCCAAGAGGAGGCGGGTCGCTTCCACGAGCAGTACTTC.

The V and J genes are TRBV5-1 and TRBJ2-7; weak D call: TRBD2 (6 bases). Germline loops: CDR1 SGHRS, CDR2 YFSETQ. V dropped 2 bases and J dropped 5 bases, with 11 bases sitting between them. The CDR3 loop spans 13 amino acids. This CDR3 reads CASSFAGIDEQYF. CDR3 DNA: TGCGCCAGCAGCTTTGCGGGGATAGACGAGCAGTACTTC.

This clone is deemed medium-sized. The chain joins TRBV7-8 to TRBJ1-3; 7 bases are a match to TRBD1. After removal of 5 bases from V and 2 bases from J, the junction contained 3 bases not matched to a gene. This CDR3 is 14 amino acids long. Germline CDR1 is SGHVS and CDR2 is FQNEAQ. The CDR3 sequence is CASSRDSTGNTIYF. The CDR3 DNA sequence: TGTGCCAGCAGCCGGGACAGTACTGGAAACACCATATATTTT.

The chain employs TRBV6-1 and TRBJ2-7; no clear D. V was pared by 1 base and J by 7 bases, with 11 bases between. The CDR3 sequence is 13 residues long. Germline values: CDR1 MNHNS, CDR2 SASEGT. The CDR3 here is CASSEVTLGEQYF. DNA of the CDR3: TGTGCCAGCAGTGAAGTCACCTTGGGGGAGCAGTACTTC.

This clone was observed a single time. This chain links TRBV29-1 with TRBJ1-1; 7 nucleotides agree with TRBD1. Germline loops: CDR1 SQVTM, CDR2 ANQGSEA. CDR3 length equals 13 residues. V lost 3 bases, J lost 1 base, and 2 bases stayed unmatched. The CDR3 coding sequence is TGCAGCGTTGAGGGACAGCCGAACACTGAAGCTTTCTTT. Translating it yields CSVEGQPNTEAFF.

Turning to this clone: Other DNA sequences in this specimen translate into the identical CDR3. V and J are TRBV6-5 and TRBJ2-2, with a possible D match to TRBD1 (5 bases). The V end lost 2 bases, the J end lost 1 base, and 8 bases lay between the germline ends. This CDR3 contains 15 residues. CDR1 MNHEY and CDR2 SVGAGI come from the germline V gene. The CDR3 region is CASSYDSVNTGELFF. The CDR3 nucleotides are TGTGCCAGCAGTTACGACAGTGTGAACACCGGGGAGCTGTTTTTT.

V usage is TRBV10-1 and J usage is TRBJ1-4; D unresolved. Trimming removed 3 bases at V and 8 bases at J, with 13 bases between. CDR3 length equals 14 residues. The V gene's germline CDR1 is WNHNN and CDR2 SYGVQD (reference sequence). The CDR3 DNA reads TGCGCCAGCAGTGACGGCAGTTTAAGGGAAAAACTGTTTTTT. The encoded protein is CASSDGSLREKLFF.

The chain is built from TRBV5-1 and TRBJ2-7, with 15 bases matching TRBD2. This CDR3 region has 15 residues. Trimming removed 4 bases from V and 11 bases from J; junction bases left unmatched: 10. The germline V gene has CDR1 SGHRS and CDR2 YFSETQ. In DNA form, the CDR3 reads TGCGCCAGCAGCCCCGCCGGACTAGCGGGGGGGATTAAGTACTTC. Its protein is CASSPAGLAGGIKYF.

CDR3 protein: CASSDYDLQRVQYF. Here the CDR3 DNA reads TGTGCCAGCAGTGACTACGATCTTCAAAGAGTCCAGTACTTC. The chain uses TRBV2 and TRBJ2-5; D not resolved. Germline V gene sequence: CDR1 SNHLY, CDR2 FYNNEI. V was pared by 3 bases and J by 10 bases, with 18 bases between. The CDR3 covers 14 residues.

CDR3 nucleotide sequence: TGTGCCATCAGTGTAGTGGCAGGGGGCGTCGAGACCCAGTACTTC. It specifies CAISVVAGGVETQYF. This rearrangement joins TRBV10-3 to TRBJ2-5, with 8 positions matching TRBD1. Germline values: CDR1 ENHRY, CDR2 SYGVKD. The CDR3 length is 15 residues. The junction had 9 bases not matched to a gene; V was cut back by 4 bases and J by 5 bases.

The CDR3: CAWSWRRGAPYTGELFF. The CDR3 DNA follows: TGTGCCTGGAGTTGGAGGAGAGGGGCTCCTTACACCGGGGAGCTGTTTTTT. The chain links TRBV30 to TRBJ2-2; D might be TRBD1 or TRBD2, each matching 5 bases. Germline-derived CDR1 and CDR2 are GTSNPN and SVGIG (reference sequence). V was cut by 2 bases and J by 3 bases, with 19 bases left in between. This CDR3 is built from 17 residues.

This clone was found once. The gene calls are TRBV29-1 and TRBJ2-7, with TRBD1 matching over 10 bases. Germline CDR1 reads SQVTM; CDR2 reads ANQGSEA. V lost 0 bases, J lost 6 bases, and 8 bases stayed unmatched. The CDR3 contains 15 residues. CDR3 nucleotide sequence: TGCAGCGTTGAAGAGGGGGGGACAGGGGTCCGCGAGCAGTACTTC. It encodes CSVEEGGTGVREQYF.

V usage is TRBV29-1 and J usage is TRBJ1-3; no reliable D call. V dropped 0 bases and J dropped 2 bases, with 5 bases sitting between them. The CDR3 loop spans 13 amino acids. CDR1 and CDR2 (germline): SQVTM, ANQGSEA. CDR3: CSVEDGPGNTIYF. The DNA for the CDR3 is TGCAGCGTTGAAGACGGGCCTGGAAACACCATATATTTT.

The chain combines TRBV5-6 with TRBJ2-5; D unresolved. The CDR3 is 11 amino acids. Looked up from germline, CDR1 is SGHDT and CDR2 is YYEEEE. V was trimmed by 2 bases and J by 5 bases, leaving 4 bases between them. CDR3 in amino acids: CASSFLETQYF. In DNA form, the CDR3 reads TGTGCCAGCAGCTTTTTGGAGACCCAGTACTTC.

This chain joins TRBV11-3 and TRBJ1-1; D might be TRBD1 (6 bases). The CDR3 length is 13 residues. V was clipped by 5 bases and J by 3 bases, with 10 bases between them. CDR1 is SGHNT, CDR2 YENEEA, per germline. CDR3 region: CASSPGEDTEAFF. The DNA of the CDR3 is TGTGCCAGCAGCCCAGGGGAGGACACTGAAGCTTTCTTT.